The 22 T cell receptor beta chains below were found in one sample sequenced in a study of cytomegalovirus exposure and HLA in healthy donors. The study ran its PCR with 60 Vbeta and 13 Jbeta primers. The protocol was immunoSEQ multiplex PCR, while the TCRdb copy is restricted to in-frame clones and leaves out a portion. The data show 90,000 to 110,000 clones, with approximately 73% seen just once and around 7.7% held by the top ten. The sequenced sample was PBMCs. Receptors were obtained from a middle-aged man in good health and CMV-seronegative.

J is TRBJ2-5 and V is TRBV2; TRBD1 agrees at 7 bases. Germline V gene sequence: CDR1 SNHLY, CDR2 FYNNEI. The CDR3 spans 13 residues. The V and J ends lost 6 bases and 5 bases, in that order; junction bases with no gene match: 6. The CDR3 sequence is CASRRGRGETQYF. The CDR3 region has the DNA TGTGCCAGCAGAAGGGGGCGCGGGGAGACCCAGTACTTC.

This clone was counted between two and nine times. This same CDR3 is encoded by further DNA sequences in the sample. V is TRBV6-4 and J is TRBJ1-1, with D hard to call. CDR1 is MRHNA, CDR2 SNTAGT, per germline. The CDR3 loop spans 14 amino acids. The V end was cut by 0 bases, the J end by 1 base, with 6 bases between. CDR3 protein: CASSDSDKNTEAFF. The DNA of the CDR3 is TGTGCCAGCAGTGACTCTGACAAGAACACTGAAGCTTTCTTT.

V is TRBV9 and J is TRBJ2-7; perhaps TRBD2 as D (5 bases). V gave up 0 bases and J gave up 3 bases, with 13 bases separating them. The CDR3 runs 15 residues. Germline values: CDR1 SGDLS, CDR2 YYNGEE. The CDR3 protein is CASSVAYGGRYEQYF. The CDR3 DNA is TGTGCCAGCAGCGTAGCGTATGGCGGGCGCTACGAGCAGTACTTC.

As for this clone: The CDR3 does not close with the conserved phenylalanine or tryptophan, likely indicating a read error. The genes are TRBV5-1 and TRBJ2-7, with TRBD2 matching 7 bases. The trim removed 2 bases at V and 7 bases at J, leaving 9 bases unmatched. The CDR3 extends over 14 amino acids. Germline V gives CDR1 SGHRS, CDR2 YFSETQ. The CDR3, as DNA: TGCGCCAGCAGCTTCGGCCGGGGGGTCGGGGAGCAGTACTTA. This sequence encodes CASSFGRGVGEQYL.

This clone has only one observation. The genes are TRBV10-3 and TRBJ1-1; 8 nucleotides align to TRBD1. The V segment lost 6 bases and the J segment 1 base; nucleotides outside the gene matches: 7. Germline V gene data show CDR1 as ENHRY and CDR2 as SYGVKD. CDR3 size: 15 residues. CDR3 coding DNA: TGTGCCATCAGCCCGCGGACAGGGAAGAACACTGAAGCTTTCTTT. Translating it yields CAISPRTGKNTEAFF.

The V and J genes are TRBV5-1 and TRBJ2-7, with D tentatively TRBD2 (6 bases). Germline assignment: CDR1 SGHRS and CDR2 YFSETQ. The CDR3 runs 14 residues. The V end was cut by 4 bases, the J end by 4 bases, with 15 bases between. In DNA, the CDR3 is TGCGCCAGCAGCCCAAATATGGGGAGGTACGAGCAGTACTTC. As protein: CASSPNMGRYEQYF.

This clone was seen a handful of times. The rearrangement joins TRBV29-1 to TRBJ2-5; 9 bases line up with TRBD1. CDR1 and CDR2 (germline): SQVTM, ANQGSEA. V was pared by 5 bases and J by 3 bases, with 13 bases of the junction left unmatched. The length of the CDR3 is 16 residues. The CDR3 coding sequence is TGCAGCGTTACAACTCAACAGGGGGCGGTCGAAGAGACCCAGTACTTC. Protein: CSVTTQQGAVEETQYF.

The J gene is TRBJ2-1, the V gene TRBV4-3; TRBD2 aligns across 12 bases. Per germline, CDR1 LGHNA and CDR2 YSLEER. This CDR3 contains 15 residues. With 4 bases clipped from V and 4 bases from J, the junction kept 2 bases outside the gene matches. The CDR3 region is CASSRGLAGYNEQFF. As DNA, the CDR3 is TGCGCCAGCAGCCGCGGACTAGCGGGGTACAATGAGCAGTTCTTC.

This chain links TRBV6-5 with TRBJ2-2, with 8 bases aligning to TRBD1. V was pared by 6 bases and J by 4 bases, with 4 bases of the junction left unmatched. CDR1 MNHEY and CDR2 SVGAGI come from the germline V gene. CDR3 length equals 14 residues. CDR3 in amino acids: CASSRGTGTGELFF. As DNA, the CDR3 is TGTGCCAGCAGCCGAGGGACAGGCACCGGGGAGCTGTTTTTT.

This clone was counted only a few times. V is TRBV6-1 and J is TRBJ1-6; a weak D match, TRBD1 (5 bases). Germline V gives CDR1 MNHNS, CDR2 SASEGT. Between the trimmed V and J ends, which lost 0 bases and 7 bases, there was a span of 13 bases. The CDR3 is 16 amino acids. CDR3 sequence: CASSEAGGEPNSPLHF. The CDR3 nucleotides read TGTGCCAGCAGTGAAGCAGGAGGGGAACCCAATTCACCCCTCCACTTT.

The chain links TRBV9 to TRBJ2-1; TRBD1 aligns across 7 bases. The V and J ends lost 4 bases and 10 bases, in that order; junction bases with no gene match: 14. The CDR3 is 15 amino acids. Germline V gene lookup returns CDR1 SGDLS and CDR2 YYNGEE. CDR3 coding DNA: TGTGCCAGCAGCCTAGACAGGGCCGAGGTTTCGGAGCAGTTCTTC. Translated, it gives CASSLDRAEVSEQFF.

The chain uses TRBV13 and TRBJ2-5; 7 nucleotides line up with TRBD2. Germline V gene lookup returns CDR1 PRHDT and CDR2 FYEKMQ (reference sequence). Losses at the gene ends were 2 bases for V and 2 bases for J; bases not matched to a gene: 5. The CDR3 consists of 15 residues. DNA for the CDR3: TGTGCCAGCAGCTTACTAGCGGAGGTACAAGAGACCCAGTACTTC. Amino acid sequence: CASSLLAEVQETQYF.

CDR3 nucleotide sequence: TGTGCCAGCAGCTCCCAAGGGGCGGCTAACTATGGCTACACCTTC. This encodes CASSSQGAANYGYTF. The chain uses TRBV7-9 and TRBJ1-2; a weak D match, TRBD1 (5 bases). The CDR3 has 15 amino acids. The germline V gene has CDR1 SEHNR and CDR2 FQNEAQ (reference sequence). V dropped 4 bases and J dropped 0 bases, with 12 bases sitting between them.

The J gene is TRBJ2-1, the V gene TRBV6-6; TRBD2 aligns across 8 bases. The CDR3 runs to 16 residues. V was pared by 2 bases and J by 3 bases, with 6 bases of the junction left unmatched. The germline gives CDR1 MNHNY, CDR2 SVGAGI (reference sequence). This CDR3 reads CASSYVPGGYYNEQFF. The CDR3, as DNA: TGTGCCAGCAGTTACGTCCCGGGGGGGTACTACAATGAGCAGTTCTTC.

V usage is TRBV6-5 and J usage is TRBJ1-5, with D perhaps matching TRBD1 (6 bases). The germline CDR1 and CDR2 sequences are MNHEY and SVGAGI. V lost 5 bases to trimming and J lost 4 bases, with 9 bases between them. The CDR3 contains 13 residues. DNA of the CDR3: TGTGCCAGCAGTGCCCAGGGGAATCAGCCCCAGCATTTT. Encoded protein: CASSAQGNQPQHF.

The chain employs TRBV9 and TRBJ2-3, with D maybe TRBD2 (5 bases). This CDR3 has 18 residues. Germline V gene data show CDR1 as SGDLS and CDR2 as YYNGEE. Trimming removed 0 bases at V and 0 bases at J, with 17 bases between. The CDR3 coding sequence is TGTGCCAGCAGCGTAGCCCTCCGGTGGGGAGAGAGCACAGATACGCAGTATTTT. It translates to CASSVALRWGESTDTQYF.

The chain employs TRBV27 and TRBJ1-5, with TRBD1 matching over 9 bases. This CDR3 spans 16 amino acids. Germline CDR1 is MNHEY and CDR2 is SMNVEV (reference sequence). V dropped 3 bases and J dropped 0; count of bases not matched to a gene: 3. DNA of the CDR3: TGTGCCAGCAGTTTCGGACAGGGGTATAGCAATCAGCCCCAGCATTTT. Translating it yields CASSFGQGYSNQPQHF.

The J gene is TRBJ1-2, the V gene TRBV25-1, with unresolved D. The germline gives CDR1 MGHDK, CDR2 SYGVNS. The CDR3 is 12 residues long. V was pared by 7 bases and J by 8 bases, with 14 bases between. The CDR3: CASKGVGKGYTF. The CDR3 DNA is TGTGCCAGCAAGGGAGTGGGGAAGGGCTACACCTTC.

The J gene is TRBJ2-7, the V gene TRBV6-5; 7 bases align to TRBD1. Trimming at V came to 9 bases and at J to 3 bases, leaving 8 bases not matched to a gene. CDR3 length equals 13 residues. Per the germline V gene, CDR1 is MNHEY and CDR2 is SVGAGI. This chain's CDR3 is CASRPGQNYEQYF. The DNA for the CDR3 is TGTGCCAGTCGACCGGGACAGAACTACGAGCAGTACTTC.

This rearrangement joins TRBV7-8 to TRBJ2-3; 8 positions agree with TRBD2. V was clipped by 1 base and J by 4 bases; unmatched bases: 16. CDR1 SGHVS and CDR2 FQNEAQ come from the germline V gene. There are 19 residues in the CDR3. CDR3 sequence: CASSLVLVAGGRGADTQYF. CDR3 nucleotide sequence: TGTGCCAGCAGCTTAGTCCTGGTGGCGGGGGGCCGGGGTGCAGATACGCAGTATTTT.

This chain connects TRBV6-6 to TRBJ2-5; 10 nucleotides agree with TRBD2. Germline CDR1 is MNHNY and CDR2 is SVGAGI (reference sequence). V gave up 8 bases and J gave up 5 bases; unmatched junction bases: 14. The CDR3 sequence is 16 residues long. The CDR3 region is CASLSLAGVGVETQYF. The DNA for the CDR3 is TGTGCCAGCCTATCCCTAGCGGGAGTCGGCGTGGAGACCCAGTACTTC.

The chain employs TRBV13 and TRBJ1-5; D gene unclear. CDR1 and CDR2 from the germline V gene are PRHDT and FYEKMQ (reference sequence). The length of the CDR3 is 13 residues. Trimming left V 0 bases short and J 7 bases short, with 7 bases between. CDR3 in DNA: TGTGCCAGCAGCTTAGGGGGAGACCAGCCCCAGCATTTT. Protein sequence: CASSLGGDQPQHF.